This T cell receptor beta chain was identified in a study of early T cells in non-severe SARS-CoV-2 infection. Looking at the study overall: Sequencing of unsorted whole blood was done on bulk RNA, leaving chains unpaired.

This clonotype was observed at least ten times. Unique molecular identifier tags were affixed to discrete cDNA molecules. Via MiXCR, TCRdb re-called the 5' RACE reads, giving one row per CDR3 protein. The sample lists some 60,000 distinct CDR3 sequences, 8.9% occurring once. With 0 bases removed from V and 5 bases from J, the gap between germline ends came to 16 bases. This CDR3 region has 15 residues. CDR1 is GTSNPN, CDR2 SVGIG, per germline (reference sequence). This sequence originates from an adult who was a healthcare worker with PCR-confirmed SARS-CoV-2 infection or an uninfected control (not recorded which). Sequencing input: whole blood. V usage is TRBV30 and J usage is TRBJ1-1; D call uncertain. CDR3 residues: CAWSVSDSRRTEAFF. Here the CDR3 DNA reads TGTGCCTGGAGTGTATCGGACTCTAGGAGAACTGAAGCTTTCTTT. The full variable domain, completed using reference TRBV30 and TRBJ1-1, is SQTIHQWPATLVQPVGSPLSLECTVEGTSNPNLYWYRQAAGRGLQLLFYSVGIGQISSEVPQNLSASRPQDRQFILSSKKLLLSDSGFYLCAWSVSDSRRTEAFFGQGTRLTVV.